This T cell receptor beta chain was observed in a study of identical twins (dated by TCRdb to about 2016). With regard to the full study: The study deep-sequenced TCR alpha and beta repertoires from monozygotic twins, unrelated adults of various ages and cord blood to test whether fetal clonotypes persist. Replicate twin experiments were performed at different times using different library preparation protocols to rule out contamination. The paper's findings and limits, for the study overall: Invariant T cells such as MAIT and iNKT could partly confound zero-insertion analyses, though diverse VJ usage argued against this for most clonotypes. In beta out-of-frame sequences, excess twin sharing was weaker, because having fewer shared sequences lowered the signal-to-noise ratio. Fewer insertions were carried by abundant cord blood beta clonotypes, a similar but weaker trend appeared in young adult naive repertoires, and no such trend appeared in memory repertoires. Conclusions relied on cross-sectional statistical analysis, since the same donors could not be followed over many years. In monozygotic twins, recombination models systematically underestimated out-of-frame TCR alpha sharing, but the models matched the sharing seen between unrelated individuals. Compared with coincidental sharing between unrelated individuals, out-of-frame TCR alpha sequences shared between twins had an excess of sequences with low generation probability.

Libraries were built with 5' RACE. Sequencer: Illumina HiSeq 2000. A universal primer binding site was introduced by template switching, and a unique molecular identifier was present in the final cDNA, enabling accurate counting of TCR cDNA molecules. Specific primers in the conserved constant-segment region were used to synthesize first-strand cDNA for the TCR alpha and beta chains. To control for contamination, each cDNA library was double barcoded with a SMART-Mk sample barcode plus Illumina barcodes. TruSeq adapter sequences and Illumina sample barcodes were added in two successive PCR steps. TCR alpha and beta cDNA libraries were sequenced on the Illumina HiSeq platform with custom primers. As for how the authors treated the data: MiGEC was used to process raw reads and extract unique molecular identifiers, and MiXCR was used to find CDR3 positions. Recombination models were inferred per individual with the repgenHMM and IGoR tools using an EM algorithm. The analysis of shared clonotypes was done with the tcR package in R, with sharing normalized by the product of cloneset sizes. To study raw recombination free of thymic and clonal selection effects, out-of-frame nonproductive sequences were analyzed. TCRdb trimmed the raw reads at Q25, called clones with MiXCR and kept productive beta chains. Each CDR3 protein gets just one entry, which takes the most common genes and DNA from the rows behind it. These V and J calls are TCRdb output, not the study's own analysis. The table for this sample lists some 570,000 distinct CDR3 sequences; around 22% of them were counted only once. The top ten clones comprise about 0.5% of the sample.

Every donor was a healthy Caucasian. Three pairs of female monozygotic twins, all aged roughly 18 to 29 years, made up the twin cohort. Positive isolation kits from Invitrogen were used to isolate the CD4+ and CD8+ T cell populations. CDR3 length: 12 amino acids, cysteine to phenylalanine. The retained sequence is limited to the CDR3, 36 bases, with the frame set at the first base. Looking up the germline V gene yields CDR1 SNHLY and CDR2 FYNNEI. The junction carries 8 bases between V and J, which are trimmed by 4 bases and 7 bases respectively. This clonotype was counted between two and nine times. Its antigen is not yet known. Base quality data are lacking; no much larger clone is found one base away. These data also featured in a second study, about yellow fever vaccine responses in identical twins. Drawing on the second study: The T cell response to vaccination in identical twins was reported by the authors to appear partly convergent and partly personalized. In the study, vaccine-responding T cell clones were precisely tracked in identical twins.

The chain employs TRBV2 and TRBJ2-1; the D segment could be TRBD2, given 6 matching bases. The sequencing sample was made of CD4+ T cells sorted from blood. The receptor was derived from a woman under 30 in good health. The CDR3 amino acid sequence is: CASSGAGNEQFF. The DNA reads as follows: TGTGCCAGCAGTGGGGCGGGAAATGAGCAGTTCTTC.